These 23 T cell receptor beta chains share one sample of origin, sequenced in a study of CD8+CD57+ T cells in acquired aplastic anemia. All sequencing subjects had displayed CD8+CD57+ cell expansion on flow cytometry. The use of genomic DNA as template underpinned the TCR beta VDJ and CDR3 profiling. TCRdb analysed the reads with MiXCR anew, one entry per CDR3 protein. The sample lists 150,000 to 170,000 distinct CDR3 sequences; over 50% were seen once. Input material: sorted CD4+, CD8+, or CD8+CD57+ T cells (not recorded which) from PBMCs. The origin of the receptors is a human donor with aplastic anemia.

This clonotype was seen repeatedly, ten times or more. The rearrangement joins TRBV20-1 to TRBJ2-7; 10 positions agree with TRBD1. Germline CDR1 DFQATT, CDR2 SNEGSKA (reference sequence). CDR3 length: 18 residues. With V trimmed by 3 bases and J by 2 bases, 16 bases remained unmatched. The CDR3 nucleotides are TGCAGTGCTAGTCCCCCCGGGACAGGGGAGCCCTCTCCCTACGAGCAGTACTTC. Translating it yields CSASPPGTGEPSPYEQYF.

This clonotype came up many times. This chain connects TRBV2 to TRBJ2-7, with D unclear. Trimming cost V 8 bases and J 9 bases, with 17 bases left between them. Germline CDR1 is SNHLY and CDR2 is FYNNEI. This CDR3 region has 12 residues. The CDR3 loop is CASLDRVSGQYF. The CDR3 DNA reads as TGTGCCAGCTTGGATCGGGTTTCGGGGCAGTACTTC.

At least ten counts were recorded for this clonotype. The J gene is TRBJ2-7, the V gene TRBV9, with unresolved D. CDR1 is SGDLS, CDR2 YYNGEE, per germline. The CDR3 runs to 14 residues. V lost 4 bases and J lost 6, with 17 bases in between. The DNA of the CDR3 is TGTGCCAGCAGCCCAGGTGGGGTCTTGGGCGAGCAGTACTTC. Residues: CASSPGGVLGEQYF. The full variable domain, completed using reference TRBV9 and TRBJ2-7, is DSGVTQTPKHLITATGQRVTLRCSPRSGDLSVYWYQQSLDQGLQFLIQYYNGEERAKGNILERFSAQQFPDLHSELNLSSLELGDSALYFCASSPGGVLGEQYFGPGTRLTVT.

The rearrangement uses TRBV10-1 and TRBJ2-7; 9 bases line up with TRBD2. The germline V gene has CDR1 WNHNN and CDR2 SYGVQD (reference sequence). The CDR3 runs 15 residues. The J segment lost 6 bases and the V segment lost 1 base, leaving 7 bases of the junction unmatched. The CDR3 spells CASSEWSSGVGEQYF. CDR3 DNA sequence: TGCGCCAGCAGTGAGTGGTCTAGCGGGGTGGGCGAGCAGTACTTC.

V gene TRBV6-5 combines with J gene TRBJ2-7; no clear D gene. Germline V gene data show CDR1 as MNHEY and CDR2 as SVGAGI. V gave up 0 bases and J gave up 12 bases, with 15 bases separating them. There are 13 residues in the CDR3. The CDR3 DNA reads TGTGCCAGCAGTTACTCGAGTACAGCAGAAGGGTACTTC. Translation: CASSYSSTAEGYF.

This clonotype was recorded only once. The chain couples TRBV19 to TRBJ2-7; the D is unclear. The germline CDR1 and CDR2 sequences are LNHDA and SQIVND (reference sequence). The CDR3 length is 15 residues. The V end lost 7 bases, the J end lost 2 bases, and 18 bases lay between the germline ends. For the CDR3, the DNA is TGTGCCAGTACCGGAAATAGATTTGGGACCTACGAGCAGTACTTC. It encodes CASTGNRFGTYEQYF.

CDR3 sequence (DNA): TGCGCCAGCAGAGAAGCAGGGGCTGGGGAGCCCCAGCATTTT. Its protein is CASREAGAGEPQHF. The chain has TRBV10-2 and TRBJ1-5; a possible D gene is TRBD1 (6 bases). The ends were cut back, 6 bases at V and 8 bases at J, with 17 bases in the middle. The CDR3 extends over 14 amino acids. Per germline, CDR1 WSHSY and CDR2 SAAADI.

This clonotype was observed a handful of times. One end of the junction does not line up with germline, which may come from a read error. The V gene is TRBV10-3, the J gene TRBJ2-7; 10 bases map to TRBD2. This CDR3 is 15 amino acids long. Germline CDR1 ENHRY, CDR2 SYGVKD. CDR3 sequence (DNA): TGTGCCAGCAGTGCCGGACTAGCGGCTGGCATCGAGCAGTACTTC. Translating gives CASSAGLAAGIEQYF.

The rearrangement joins TRBV29-1 to TRBJ1-1; TRBD1 might be the D (5 bases). The CDR3 totals 12 residues. Trimming took 3 bases from V and 4 from J, leaving 9 bases between them. CDR1 is SQVTM, CDR2 ANQGSEA, per germline. As DNA, the CDR3 is TGCAGCGTTGACAGGAGGGGCACTGAAGCTTTCTTT. Translating gives CSVDRRGTEAFF. The variable domain in full, completed from reference TRBV29-1 and TRBJ1-1, reads SAVISQKPSRDICQRGTSLTIQCQVDSQVTMMFWYRQQPGQSLTLIATANQGSEATYESGFVIDKFPISRPNLTFSTLTVSNMSPEDSSIYLCSVDRRGTEAFFGQGTRLTVV.

V is TRBV5-1 and J is TRBJ2-7; 8 nucleotides match TRBD2. Germline V gene data show CDR1 as SGHRS and CDR2 as YFSETQ. The CDR3 contains 15 residues. Unmatched junction bases numbered 9, after V lost 2 bases and J lost 5 bases. The CDR3 sequence is CASSFTSAGANEQYF. The CDR3 DNA reads as TGCGCCAGCAGCTTCACCTCAGCGGGAGCTAACGAGCAGTACTTC.

In regard to this clonotype: Since a much larger clone is just one base distant, this may be a read error. The chain couples TRBV9 to TRBJ2-7, with 13 nucleotides matching TRBD2. This CDR3 spans 18 amino acids. V trimming: 4 bases; J trimming: 4 bases; junction bases outside the gene matches: 14. Germline V gives CDR1 SGDLS, CDR2 YYNGEE. The CDR3, as DNA: TGTGCCAGCAGCTTGACTAGCGGGGGGTCCCCTATGAGTTACGAGCAGTACTTC. Translation: CASSLTSGGSPMSYEQYF.

This chain joins TRBV20-1 and TRBJ2-3; 10 positions match TRBD2. Germline V CDR1 and CDR2: DFQATT, SNEGSKA (reference sequence). V was pared by 3 bases and J by 1 base, with 4 bases of the junction left unmatched. The CDR3 length is 15 residues. The CDR3 DNA reads TGCAGTGCTAGGGCGACTAGCGGGCGCACAGATACGCAGTATTTT. The encoded protein is CSARATSGRTDTQYF.

The chain recombines TRBV7-3 with TRBJ1-5; D is undetermined. V was clipped by 5 bases and J by 7 bases, with 9 bases between them. CDR3 length: 12 residues. Germline values: CDR1 SGHTA, CDR2 FQGTGA. As DNA, the CDR3 is TGTGCCAGCAGCGCTACGATCCAGCCCCAGCATTTT. It codes for CASSATIQPQHF. Full variable domain (rest looked up from reference TRBV7-3 and TRBJ1-5): GAGVSQTPSNKVTEKGKYVELRCDPISGHTALYWYRQSLGQGPEFLIYFQGTGAADDSGLPNDRFFAVRPEGSVSTLKIQRTERGDSAVYLCASSATIQPQHFGDGTRLSIL.

Worth noting for this clonotype: A much larger clone is a single base away; this may be a read error. The chain recombines TRBV19 with TRBJ2-7; tentatively, D is TRBD2 (6 bases). The germline gives CDR1 LNHDA, CDR2 SQIVND (reference sequence). The CDR3 has 14 residues. Trimming pared 9 bases from V and 5 bases from J, leaving 20 bases between. The chain's CDR3 is CASSLEGNPHEQYF. CDR3 coding DNA: TGTGCCAGCAGCTTGGAGGGGAACCCCCACGAGCAGTACTTC.

For this clonotype: Because the CDR3's place on the DNA is in doubt, the DNA is left out and the CDR3 is given as listed by TCRdb. V usage is TRBV25-1 and J usage is TRBJ2-7; the table's TRBD2 call for D was not verified on the DNA. From germline, CDR1 is MGHDK and CDR2 SYGVNS. The CDR3 spans 13 residues, counting both ends. CDR3 in amino acids: CASSSSSPYEQYF.

This clonotype was seen at least ten times. In nucleotides, the CDR3 is TGTGCCAGCAGTGTTGGGGGCGGTTCTGGAAACACCATATATTTT. Translation gives CASSVGGGSGNTIYF. This chain connects TRBV2 to TRBJ1-3; maybe TRBD1 (6 bases). The germline V gene encodes CDR1 SNHLY and CDR2 FYNNEI. The germline V and J ends were trimmed by 4 bases and 1 base, with 11 bases remaining between them. The CDR3 runs 15 residues.

This clonotype was found many times. The chain uses TRBV5-6 and TRBJ2-5; 9 positions match TRBD1. This CDR3 is 13 amino acids long. Germline V gene sequence: CDR1 SGHDT, CDR2 YYEEEE. The J segment lost 5 bases and the V segment lost 5 bases, leaving 4 bases of the junction unmatched. The CDR3 nucleotides read TGTGCCAGCAGACAGGGACAGGGTGAGACCCAGTACTTC. It specifies CASRQGQGETQYF.

Ten or more counts support this clonotype. V and J are TRBV3-1 and TRBJ2-7, with TRBD2 identical over 8 bases. Trimming took 4 bases from V and 0 from J; bases not matched to a gene: 5. The CDR3 runs to 15 residues. In germline, CDR1 is LGHDT, CDR2 YNNKEL (reference sequence). CDR3 bases: TGTGCCAGCAGCCCCTACGGGGGGGGCTCCTACGAGCAGTACTTC. This encodes CASSPYGGGSYEQYF.

This clonotype turned up a few times. A read error may explain this, as a much larger clone is one base away. This likely comes from a read error, as the CDR3 has no conserved phenylalanine or tryptophan at its end. V and J are TRBV12-3 or TRBV12-4 and TRBJ1-1; D gene ambiguous. The V end lost 6 bases, the J end lost 5 bases, and 16 bases lay between the germline ends. The CDR3 contains 14 residues. CDR3 nucleotide sequence: TGTGCCAGCAGCCCCGGTTCCGTTCGGACTGAAGCTTTCCTT. As protein: CASSPGSVRTEAFL.

In its sample, this clonotype was seen many times. The CDR3 sequence: CASSQAAVGTGELFF. The CDR3 DNA reads as TGTGCCAGCAGCCAAGCGGCAGTAGGGACCGGGGAGCTGTTTTTT. J is TRBJ2-2 and V is TRBV4-2; D is uncertain. The V and J ends lost 1 base and 5 bases respectively, with 11 bases between them. CDR1 LGHNA and CDR2 YNFKEQ come from the germline V gene. This CDR3 is 15 amino acids long.

The rearrangement joins TRBV20-1 to TRBJ2-7, with 8 bases aligning to TRBD1. The length of the CDR3 is 15 residues. Germline lookup yields CDR1 DFQATT and CDR2 SNEGSKA (reference sequence). V dropped 2 bases and J dropped 5; count of bases not matched to a gene: 11. CDR3 coding DNA: TGCAGTGCTAGATCCCTGGACAGGGCTGGCCACGAGCAGTACTTC. Translating gives CSARSLDRAGHEQYF.

The rearrangement links TRBV25-1 to TRBJ2-2, with D unclear. The V and J ends lost 6 bases and 7 bases respectively, with 6 bases between them. Germline CDR1 reads MGHDK; CDR2 reads SYGVNS. The CDR3 is 11 residues long. CDR3 DNA: TGTGCCAGCAGATCCGGCGGGGAGCTGTTTTTT. Encoded protein: CASRSGGELFF.

V gene TRBV2 combines with J gene TRBJ1-6, with 10 bases that match TRBD1. Germline V gene sequence: CDR1 SNHLY, CDR2 FYNNEI. V shed 4 bases and J 8 bases; nucleotides not matched to a gene: 5. The CDR3 spans 15 residues. The chain's CDR3 is CASSASGTGDSPLHF. The CDR3 DNA sequence: TGTGCCAGCAGTGCGTCCGGGACAGGGGATTCACCCCTCCACTTT. Combining the CDR3 with reference TRBV2 and TRBJ1-6 gives the whole variable domain EPEVTQTPSHQVTQMGQEVILRCVPISNHLYFYWYRQILGQKVEFLVSFYNNEISEKSEIFDDQFSVERPDGSNFTLKIRSTKLEDSAMYFCASSASGTGDSPLHFGNGTRLTVT.